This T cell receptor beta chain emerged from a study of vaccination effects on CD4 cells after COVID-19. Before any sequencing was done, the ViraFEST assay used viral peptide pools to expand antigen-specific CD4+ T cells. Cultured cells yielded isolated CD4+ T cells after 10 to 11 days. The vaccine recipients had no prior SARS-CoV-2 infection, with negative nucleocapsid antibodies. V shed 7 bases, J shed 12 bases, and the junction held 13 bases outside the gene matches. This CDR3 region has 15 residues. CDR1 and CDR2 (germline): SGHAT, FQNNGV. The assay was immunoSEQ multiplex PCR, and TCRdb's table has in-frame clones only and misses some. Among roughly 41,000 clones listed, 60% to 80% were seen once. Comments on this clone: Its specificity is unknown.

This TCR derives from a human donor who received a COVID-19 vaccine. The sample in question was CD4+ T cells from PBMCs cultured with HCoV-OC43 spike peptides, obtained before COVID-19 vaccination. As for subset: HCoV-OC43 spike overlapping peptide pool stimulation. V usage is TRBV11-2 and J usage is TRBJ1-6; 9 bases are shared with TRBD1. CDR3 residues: CASTPSGTGLGPLHF. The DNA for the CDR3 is TGTGCCAGCACCCCCTCTGGGACAGGGTTAGGACCCCTCCACTTT.